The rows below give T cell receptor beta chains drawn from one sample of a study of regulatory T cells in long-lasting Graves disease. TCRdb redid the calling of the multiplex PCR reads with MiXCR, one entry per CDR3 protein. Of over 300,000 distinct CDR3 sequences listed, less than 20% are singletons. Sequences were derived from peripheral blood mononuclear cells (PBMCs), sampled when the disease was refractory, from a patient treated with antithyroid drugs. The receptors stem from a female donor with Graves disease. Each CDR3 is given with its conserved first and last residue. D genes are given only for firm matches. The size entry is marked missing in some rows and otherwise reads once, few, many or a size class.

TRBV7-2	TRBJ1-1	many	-	CASSPRGGPGVNTEAFF	TGTGCCAGCAGCCCTCGGGGGGGGCCTGGGGTGAACACTGAAGCTTTCTTT
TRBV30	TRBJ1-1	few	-	CAWSINLNTEAFF	TGTGCCTGGAGTATTAATTTGAACACTGAAGCTTTCTTT
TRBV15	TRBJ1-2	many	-	CATSRGANYGYTF	TGTGCCACCAGCAGAGGGGCCAACTATGGCTACACCTTC
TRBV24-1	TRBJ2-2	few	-	CATSDAGQNTGELFF	TGTGCCACCAGTGACGCCGGACAGAACACCGGGGAGCTGTTTTTT
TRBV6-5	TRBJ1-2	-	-	CASSSVPLGGYGYTF	TGTGCCAGCAGTTCCGTTCCACTCGGAGGCTATGGCTACACCTTC
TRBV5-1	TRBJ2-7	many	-	CASSFSNSYEQYF	TGCGCCAGCAGCTTTTCAAACTCCTACGAGCAGTACTTC
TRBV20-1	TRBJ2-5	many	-	CSARDVRGLRETQYF	TGCAGTGCTAGAGATGTGCGGGGTCTACGAGAGACCCAGTACTTC
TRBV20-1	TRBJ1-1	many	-	CSAKSPGENTEAFF	TGCAGTGCAAAGTCCCCGGGCGAGAACACTGAAGCTTTCTTT
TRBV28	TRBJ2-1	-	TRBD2	CASSSPGGWQFF	TGTGCCAGCAGCTCCCCGGGAGGGTGGCAGTTCTTC
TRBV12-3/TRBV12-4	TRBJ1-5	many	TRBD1	CASNHRGNNQPQHF	TGTGCCAGCAATCACAGGGGGAACAATCAGCCCCAGCATTTT
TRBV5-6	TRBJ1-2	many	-	CASSPRTAYGYTF	TGTGCCAGCAGTCCCAGGACAGCCTATGGCTACACCTTC
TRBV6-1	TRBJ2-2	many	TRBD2	CASSGLAGTNTGELFF	TGTGCCAGCAGTGGACTAGCGGGAACGAACACCGGGGAGCTGTTTTTT
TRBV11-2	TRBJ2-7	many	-	CASSLQPGSPYSYEQYF	TGTGCCAGCAGCCTCCAGCCGGGGTCCCCATACTCCTACGAGCAGTACTTC
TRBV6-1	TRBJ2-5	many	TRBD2	CASSPGRDLLWETQYF	TGTGCCAGCAGTCCTGGGAGGGATCTGCTGTGGGAGACCCAGTACTTC
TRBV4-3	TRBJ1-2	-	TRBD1	CASSQDLGTAYGYTF	TGCGCCAGCAGCCAAGATCTAGGGACAGCCTATGGCTACACCTTC
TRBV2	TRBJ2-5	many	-	CASSDWGTQYF	TGTGCCAGCAGTGACTGGGGGACCCAGTACTTC
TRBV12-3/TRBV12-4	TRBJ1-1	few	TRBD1	CASSIQGAATGEAFF	TGTGCCAGCAGTATCCAGGGGGCGGCTACAGGTGAAGCTTTCTTT
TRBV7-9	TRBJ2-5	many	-	CASISRNREETQYF	TGTGCCAGCATATCTAGGAACAGGGAAGAGACCCAGTACTTC
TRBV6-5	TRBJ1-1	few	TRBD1	CASSYGQGHTEAFF	TGTGCCAGCAGTTACGGACAGGGCCACACTGAAGCTTTCTTT
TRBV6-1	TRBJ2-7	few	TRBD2	CASQLAGGSDEQYF	TGTGCCAGCCAACTAGCGGGAGGGTCCGACGAGCAGTACTTC
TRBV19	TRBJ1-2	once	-	CASSLQGLGYTF	TGTGCCAGTAGTCTTCAAGGCCTCGGCTACACCTTC
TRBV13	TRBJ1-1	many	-	CASSLVAGRYSNDMNTEAFF	TGTGCCAGCAGCTTAGTGGCAGGTCGGTATTCAAATGACATGAACACTGAAGCTTTCTTT
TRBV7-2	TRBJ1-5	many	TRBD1	CASSYKTGAQPQHF	TGTGCCAGCAGCTACAAGACAGGGGCTCAGCCCCAGCATTTT
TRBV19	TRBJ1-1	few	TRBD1	CASSISRQGNTEAFF	TGTGCCAGTAGTATTTCGCGACAGGGGAACACTGAAGCTTTCTTT
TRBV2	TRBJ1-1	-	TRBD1	CASTPDRRNTEAFF	TGTGCCAGCACCCCGGACAGGAGGAACACTGAAGCTTTCTTT
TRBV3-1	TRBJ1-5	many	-	CASSHATDNQPQHF	TGTGCCAGCAGCCACGCGACAGATAATCAGCCCCAGCATTTT
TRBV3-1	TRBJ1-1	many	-	CASNLRGAEAFF	TGTGCCAGCAACCTAAGGGGGGCCGAAGCTTTCTTT
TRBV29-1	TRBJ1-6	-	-	CSVGTANSPLHF	TGCAGCGTTGGGACCGCAAATTCACCCCTCCACTTT
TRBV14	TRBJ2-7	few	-	CASSQGGTTPQYF	TGTGCCAGCAGCCAAGGGGGGACGACCCCGCAGTACTTC
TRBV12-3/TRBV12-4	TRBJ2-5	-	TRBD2	CASSLPFLAGGPKTQYF	TGTGCCAGCAGCCTCCCCTTTTTGGCGGGAGGGCCGAAGACCCAGTACTTC
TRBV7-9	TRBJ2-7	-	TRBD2	CASSPWTSGRATYEQYF	TGTGCCAGCAGCCCCTGGACTAGCGGGAGGGCCACCTACGAGCAGTACTTC
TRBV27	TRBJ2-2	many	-	CASSVGTQNTGELFF	TGTGCCAGCAGTGTCGGGACCCAGAACACCGGGGAGCTGTTTTTT
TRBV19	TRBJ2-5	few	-	CASSSAGLAGETQYF	TGTGCCAGTAGTTCTGCGGGGCTCGCCGGAGAGACCCAGTACTTC
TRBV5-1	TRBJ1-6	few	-	CASSLTGWGSPLHF	TGCGCCAGCAGCCTTACAGGTTGGGGTTCACCCCTCCACTTT
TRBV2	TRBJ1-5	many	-	CASSDLGISNQPQHF	TGTGCCAGCAGTGACTTGGGGATTAGCAATCAGCCCCAGCATTTT
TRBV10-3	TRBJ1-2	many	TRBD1	CAISDVLGQAELYGYTF	TGTGCCATCAGTGACGTCCTGGGACAGGCGGAACTCTATGGCTACACCTTC
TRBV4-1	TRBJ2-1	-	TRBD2	CASNGLAGELNEQFF	TGCGCCAGCAACGGACTAGCGGGAGAGTTGAATGAGCAGTTCTTC
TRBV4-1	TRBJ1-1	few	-	CASSHRGTTEAFF	TGCGCCAGCAGCCATCGGGGTACCACTGAAGCTTTCTTT
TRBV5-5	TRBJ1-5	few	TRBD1	CASSTGTVNNQPQHF	TGTGCCAGCAGTACCGGGACAGTCAATAATCAGCCCCAGCATTTT
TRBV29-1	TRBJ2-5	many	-	CSVEMGPQVETQYF	TGCAGCGTTGAGATGGGACCGCAAGTAGAGACCCAGTACTTC
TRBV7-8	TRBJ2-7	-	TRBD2	CASSLVAWSTSVYEQYF	TGTGCCAGCAGCTTAGTAGCCTGGTCGACTAGCGTTTACGAGCAGTACTTC
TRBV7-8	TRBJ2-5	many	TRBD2	CASSLGLADSQETQYF	TGTGCCAGCAGCTTAGGACTAGCGGACTCCCAAGAGACCCAGTACTTC
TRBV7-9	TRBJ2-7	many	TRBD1	CASSLDRVEQYF	TGTGCCAGCAGCCTTGACAGGGTCGAGCAGTACTTC
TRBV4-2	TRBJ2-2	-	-	CASSQDTGELFF	TGTGCCAGCAGCCAAGACACCGGGGAGCTGTTTTTT
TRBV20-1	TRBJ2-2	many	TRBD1	CSARGTGLTGELFF	TGCAGTGCTAGGGGGACAGGGTTGACCGGGGAGCTGTTTTTT